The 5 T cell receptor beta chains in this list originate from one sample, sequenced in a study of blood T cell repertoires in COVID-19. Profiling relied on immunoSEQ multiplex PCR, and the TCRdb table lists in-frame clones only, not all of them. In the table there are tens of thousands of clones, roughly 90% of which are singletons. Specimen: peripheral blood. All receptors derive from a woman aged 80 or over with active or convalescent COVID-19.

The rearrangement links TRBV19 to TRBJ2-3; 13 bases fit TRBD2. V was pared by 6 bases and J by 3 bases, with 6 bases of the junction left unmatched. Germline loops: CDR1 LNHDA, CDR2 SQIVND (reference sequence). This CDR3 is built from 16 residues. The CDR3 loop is CASRTGTSGETDTQYF. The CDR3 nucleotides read TGTGCCAGTAGAACCGGGACTAGCGGGGAGACAGATACGCAGTATTTT. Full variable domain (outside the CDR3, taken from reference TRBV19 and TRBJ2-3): DGGITQSPKYLFRKEGQNVTLSCEQNLNHDAMYWYRQDPGQGLRLIYYSQIVNDFQKGDIAEGYSVSREKKESFPLTVTSAQKNPTAFYLCASRTGTSGETDTQYFGPGTRLTVL.

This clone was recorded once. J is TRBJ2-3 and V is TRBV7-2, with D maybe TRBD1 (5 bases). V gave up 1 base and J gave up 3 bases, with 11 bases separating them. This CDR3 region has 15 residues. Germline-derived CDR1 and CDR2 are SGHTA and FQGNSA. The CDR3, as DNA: TGTGCCAGCAGCTTAGGAATTCCAGGGACAGATACGCAGTATTTT. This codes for CASSLGIPGTDTQYF.

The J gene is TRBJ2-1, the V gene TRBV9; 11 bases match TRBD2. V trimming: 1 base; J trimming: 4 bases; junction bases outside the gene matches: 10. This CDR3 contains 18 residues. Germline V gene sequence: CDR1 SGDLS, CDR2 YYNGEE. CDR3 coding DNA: TGTGCCAGCAGCGTACCTTCTAGCGGGGGGACCGATTACAATGAGCAGTTCTTC. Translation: CASSVPSSGGTDYNEQFF.

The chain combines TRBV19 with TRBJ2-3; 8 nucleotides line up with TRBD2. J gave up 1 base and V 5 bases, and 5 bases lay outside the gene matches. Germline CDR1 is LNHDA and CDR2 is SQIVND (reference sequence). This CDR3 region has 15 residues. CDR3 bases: TGTGCCAGTAGTGCCCCGGGACTAGGCACAGATACGCAGTATTTT. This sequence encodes CASSAPGLGTDTQYF.

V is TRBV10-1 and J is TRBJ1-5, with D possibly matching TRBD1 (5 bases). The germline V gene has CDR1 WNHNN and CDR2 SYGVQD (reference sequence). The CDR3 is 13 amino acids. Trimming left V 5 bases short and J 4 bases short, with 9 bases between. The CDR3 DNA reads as TGCGCCAGCAGTAAACAGGAAAATCAGCCCCAGCATTTT. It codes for CASSKQENQPQHF.